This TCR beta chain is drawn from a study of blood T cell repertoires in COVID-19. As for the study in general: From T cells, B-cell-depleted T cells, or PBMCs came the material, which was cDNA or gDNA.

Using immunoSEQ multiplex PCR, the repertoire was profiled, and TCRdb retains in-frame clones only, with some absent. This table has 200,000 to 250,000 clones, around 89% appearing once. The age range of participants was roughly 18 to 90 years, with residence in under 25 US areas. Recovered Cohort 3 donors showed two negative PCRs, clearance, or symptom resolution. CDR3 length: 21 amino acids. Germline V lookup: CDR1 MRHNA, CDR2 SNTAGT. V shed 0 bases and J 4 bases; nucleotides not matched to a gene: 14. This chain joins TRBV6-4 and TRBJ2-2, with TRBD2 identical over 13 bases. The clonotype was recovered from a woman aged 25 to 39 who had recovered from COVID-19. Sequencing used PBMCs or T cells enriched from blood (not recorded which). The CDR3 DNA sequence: TGTGCCAGCAGTGACTCGGTCGTACTAGGGACTAGCGGGAAAGGCACCGGGGAGCTGTTTTTT. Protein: CASSDSVVLGTSGKGTGELFF.